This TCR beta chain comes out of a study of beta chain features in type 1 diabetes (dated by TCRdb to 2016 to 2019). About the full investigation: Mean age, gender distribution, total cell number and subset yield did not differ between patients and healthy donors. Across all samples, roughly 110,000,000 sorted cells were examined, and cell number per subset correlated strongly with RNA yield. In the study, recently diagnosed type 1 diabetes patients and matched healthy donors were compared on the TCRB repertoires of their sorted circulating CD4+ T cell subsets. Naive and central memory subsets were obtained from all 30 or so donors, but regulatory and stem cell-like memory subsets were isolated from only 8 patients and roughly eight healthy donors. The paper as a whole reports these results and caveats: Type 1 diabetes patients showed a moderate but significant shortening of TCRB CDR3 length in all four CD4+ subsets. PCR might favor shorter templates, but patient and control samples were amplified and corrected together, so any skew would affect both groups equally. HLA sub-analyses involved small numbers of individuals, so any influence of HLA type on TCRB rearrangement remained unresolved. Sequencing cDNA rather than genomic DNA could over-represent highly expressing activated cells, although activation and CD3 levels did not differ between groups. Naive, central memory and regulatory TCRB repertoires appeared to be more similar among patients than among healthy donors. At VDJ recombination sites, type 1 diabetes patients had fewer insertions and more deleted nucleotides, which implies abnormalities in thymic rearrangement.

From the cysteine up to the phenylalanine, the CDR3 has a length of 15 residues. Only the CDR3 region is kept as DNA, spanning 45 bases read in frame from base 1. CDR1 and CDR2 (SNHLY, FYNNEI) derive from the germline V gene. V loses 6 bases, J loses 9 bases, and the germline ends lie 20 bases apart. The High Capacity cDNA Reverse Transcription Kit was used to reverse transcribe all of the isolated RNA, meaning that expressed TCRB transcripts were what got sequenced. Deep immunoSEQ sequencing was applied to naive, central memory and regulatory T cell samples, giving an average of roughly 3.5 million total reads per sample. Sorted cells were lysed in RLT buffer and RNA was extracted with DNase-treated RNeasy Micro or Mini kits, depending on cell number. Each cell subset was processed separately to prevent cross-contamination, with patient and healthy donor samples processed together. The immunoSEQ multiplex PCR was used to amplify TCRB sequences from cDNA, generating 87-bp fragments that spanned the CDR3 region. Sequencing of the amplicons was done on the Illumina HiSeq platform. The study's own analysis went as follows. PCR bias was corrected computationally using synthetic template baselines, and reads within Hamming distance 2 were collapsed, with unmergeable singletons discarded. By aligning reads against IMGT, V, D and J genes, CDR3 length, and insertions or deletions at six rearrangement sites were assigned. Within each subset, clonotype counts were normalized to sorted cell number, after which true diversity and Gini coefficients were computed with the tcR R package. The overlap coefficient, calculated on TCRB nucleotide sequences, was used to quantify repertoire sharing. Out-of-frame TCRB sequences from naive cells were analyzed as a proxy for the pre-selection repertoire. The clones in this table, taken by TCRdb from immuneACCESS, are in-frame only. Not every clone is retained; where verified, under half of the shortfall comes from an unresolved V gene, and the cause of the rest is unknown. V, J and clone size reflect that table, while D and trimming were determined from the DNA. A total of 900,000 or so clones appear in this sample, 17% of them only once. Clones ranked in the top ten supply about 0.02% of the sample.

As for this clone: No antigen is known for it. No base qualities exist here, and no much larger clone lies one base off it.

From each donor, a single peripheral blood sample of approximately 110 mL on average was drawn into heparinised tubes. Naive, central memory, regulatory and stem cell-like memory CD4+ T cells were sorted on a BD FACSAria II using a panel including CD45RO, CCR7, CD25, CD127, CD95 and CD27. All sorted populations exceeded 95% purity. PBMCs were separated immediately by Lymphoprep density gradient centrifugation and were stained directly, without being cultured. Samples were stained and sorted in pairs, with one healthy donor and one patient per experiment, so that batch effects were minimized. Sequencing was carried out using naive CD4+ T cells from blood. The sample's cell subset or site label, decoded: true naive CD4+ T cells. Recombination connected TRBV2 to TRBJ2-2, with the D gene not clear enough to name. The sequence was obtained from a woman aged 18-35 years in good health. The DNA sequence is TGTGCCAGCAGGACGGGCCTAGTCCGGAGCCGGGAGCTGTTTTTT. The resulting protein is CASRTGLVRSRELFF.